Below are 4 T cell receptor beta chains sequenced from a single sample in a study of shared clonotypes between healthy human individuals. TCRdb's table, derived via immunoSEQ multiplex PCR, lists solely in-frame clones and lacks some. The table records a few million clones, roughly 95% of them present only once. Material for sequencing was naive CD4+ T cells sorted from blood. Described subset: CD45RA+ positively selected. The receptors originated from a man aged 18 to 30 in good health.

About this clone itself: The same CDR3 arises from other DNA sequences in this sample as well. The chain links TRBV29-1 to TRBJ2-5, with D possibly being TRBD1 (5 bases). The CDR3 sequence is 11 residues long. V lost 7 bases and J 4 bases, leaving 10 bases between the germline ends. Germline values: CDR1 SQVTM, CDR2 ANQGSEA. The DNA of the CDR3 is TGCAGCGCCCAGGGTGGAGAGACCCAGTACTTC. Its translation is CSAQGGETQYF.

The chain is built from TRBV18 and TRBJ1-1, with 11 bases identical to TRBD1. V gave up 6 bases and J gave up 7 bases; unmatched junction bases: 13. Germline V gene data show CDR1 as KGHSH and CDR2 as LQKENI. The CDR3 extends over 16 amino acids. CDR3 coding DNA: TGTGCCAGCTCGCCCCCCCGGACAGGGGGCGCGAATGAAGCTTTCTTT. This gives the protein CASSPPRTGGANEAFF.

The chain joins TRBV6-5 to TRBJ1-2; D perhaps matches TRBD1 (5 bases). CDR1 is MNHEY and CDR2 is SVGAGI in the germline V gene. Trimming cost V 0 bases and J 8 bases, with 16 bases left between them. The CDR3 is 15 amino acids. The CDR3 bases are TGTGCCAGCAGTTACTCGAATCGCGACAGAGGCGGCTACACCTTC. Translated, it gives CASSYSNRDRGGYTF.

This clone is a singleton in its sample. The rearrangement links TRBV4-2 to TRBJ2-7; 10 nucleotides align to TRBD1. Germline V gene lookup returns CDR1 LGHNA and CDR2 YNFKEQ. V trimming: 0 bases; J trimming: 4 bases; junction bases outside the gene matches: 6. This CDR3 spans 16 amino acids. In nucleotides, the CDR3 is TGTGCCAGCAGCCAAGATGCGGACAGGGGGTCATACGAGCAGTACTTC. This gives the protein CASSQDADRGSYEQYF.